Presented here are 8 T cell receptor beta chains from one specimen sequenced in a study of T-cell memory formation after mild COVID-19. TCRdb ran MiXCR on the 5' RACE reads and lists one entry per CDR3 protein. Counted here are 260,000 or so distinct CDR3 sequences, over 15% occurring once; the ten biggest clones make up 20% to 25%. What was sequenced was PBMCs or a T cell subset sorted from them (not recorded which). These receptors all stem from a man younger than 35 who had mild COVID-19 (a few samples of this study predate the infection). Cell type and time point are not known.

This clonotype was counted only a few times. The chain uses TRBV27 and TRBJ2-7; either TRBD1 or TRBD2 may fit D (5 bases each). This CDR3 is 15 amino acids long. Germline CDR1 reads MNHEY; CDR2 reads SMNVEV (reference sequence). With 3 bases removed from V and 7 bases from J, the gap between germline ends came to 19 bases. CDR3 region: CASSFSGTLRVEQYF. The CDR3 DNA is TGTGCCAGCAGTTTCTCCGGGACCCTCCGGGTGGAGCAGTACTTC.

This clonotype was picked up many times. The chain uses TRBV6-5 and TRBJ2-1; 12 nucleotides match TRBD2. CDR1 and CDR2 from the germline V gene are MNHEY and SVGAGI. The CDR3 is made up of 15 amino acids. With V trimmed by 7 bases and J by 4 bases, 5 bases remained unmatched. CDR3 bases: TGTGCCAGCAAGCTAGCGGGGGGGAGTTACAATGAGCAGTTCTTC. It specifies CASKLAGGSYNEQFF.

This chain connects TRBV7-9 to TRBJ1-3; D is unclear. The CDR3 totals 14 residues. Per germline, CDR1 SEHNR and CDR2 FQNEAQ (reference sequence). Trimming left V 7 bases short and J 1 base short, with 11 bases between. CDR3 in DNA: TGTGCCAGCACCGCAGTCGGGTCTGGAAACACCATATATTTT. It translates to CASTAVGSGNTIYF.

The chain recombines TRBV7-3 with TRBJ2-5; possibly TRBD1 for D (5 bases). The V gene's germline CDR1 is SGHTA and CDR2 FQGTGA. The V gene lost 5 bases and the J gene lost 2 bases, with 18 bases spanning the gap. This CDR3 is built from 16 residues. In DNA form, the CDR3 reads TGTGCCAGCAGCCCGGCGGCTAGGGGTTCACAAGAGACCCAGTACTTC. Translated: CASSPAARGSQETQYF. Filled out from reference TRBV7-3 and TRBJ2-5, the complete variable domain reads GAGVSQTPSNKVTEKGKYVELRCDPISGHTALYWYRQSLGQGPEFLIYFQGTGAADDSGLPNDRFFAVRPEGSVSTLKIQRTERGDSAVYLCASSPAARGSQETQYFGPGTRLLVL.

On this clonotype itself: A much larger clone is a single base away; this may be a read error. This chain connects TRBV7-9 to TRBJ2-1, with TRBD2 matching 9 bases. Germline V CDR1 and CDR2: SEHNR, FQNEAQ (reference sequence). V shed 1 base, J shed 1 base, and the junction held 2 bases outside the gene matches. The CDR3 is 16 residues long. The CDR3 here is CASSLVLAGSYNEQFF. CDR3 coding DNA: TGTGCCAGCAGCTTAGTACTAGCGGGTTCCTACAATGAGCAGTTCTTC.

V gene TRBV7-2 combines with J gene TRBJ2-1; D is perhaps TRBD1 (5 bases). The CDR3 runs 13 residues. Trimming removed 6 bases from V and 9 bases from J, with 15 bases in between. Germline V gives CDR1 SGHTA, CDR2 FQGNSA. The CDR3 bases are TGTGCCAGCAGGTTACAGGTTTTGGGTGAGCAGTTCTTC. Its translation: CASRLQVLGEQFF.

The V and J genes are TRBV20-1 and TRBJ2-1; D is perhaps TRBD1 or TRBD2 (6 bases each). CDR1 and CDR2 (germline): DFQATT, SNEGSKA (reference sequence). The CDR3 loop spans 15 amino acids. Between the trimmed V and J ends, which lost 5 bases and 3 bases, there was a span of 17 bases. CDR3 protein: CSAGPAGHLYNEQFF. The CDR3 DNA reads as TGCAGTGCTGGACCCGCGGGACACCTCTACAATGAGCAGTTCTTC.

This clonotype was counted between two and nine times. The chain uses TRBV7-9 and TRBJ2-1, with 8 bases fitting TRBD1. The CDR3 covers 16 residues. J lost 3 bases, V lost 2 bases, and 6 bases had no gene match. CDR1 is SEHNR, CDR2 FQNEAQ, per germline (reference sequence). The CDR3 DNA follows: TGTGCCAGCAGCTTATGGGTACAGGGGGGCTACAATGAGCAGTTCTTC. Translation gives CASSLWVQGGYNEQFF.